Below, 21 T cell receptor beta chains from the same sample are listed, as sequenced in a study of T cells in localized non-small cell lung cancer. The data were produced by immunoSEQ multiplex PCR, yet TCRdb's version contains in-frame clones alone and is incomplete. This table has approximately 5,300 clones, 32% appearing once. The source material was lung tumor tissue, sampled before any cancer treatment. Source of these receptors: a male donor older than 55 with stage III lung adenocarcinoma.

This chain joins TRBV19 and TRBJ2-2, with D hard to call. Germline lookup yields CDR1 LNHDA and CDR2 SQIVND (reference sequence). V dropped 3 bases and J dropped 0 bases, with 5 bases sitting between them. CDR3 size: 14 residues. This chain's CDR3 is CASSIDTNTGELFF. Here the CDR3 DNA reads TGTGCCAGTAGTATCGACACGAACACCGGGGAGCTGTTTTTT. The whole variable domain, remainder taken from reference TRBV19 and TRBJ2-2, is DGGITQSPKYLFRKEGQNVTLSCEQNLNHDAMYWYRQDPGQGLRLIYYSQIVNDFQKGDIAEGYSVSREKKESFPLTVTSAQKNPTAFYLCASSIDTNTGELFFGEGSRLTVL.

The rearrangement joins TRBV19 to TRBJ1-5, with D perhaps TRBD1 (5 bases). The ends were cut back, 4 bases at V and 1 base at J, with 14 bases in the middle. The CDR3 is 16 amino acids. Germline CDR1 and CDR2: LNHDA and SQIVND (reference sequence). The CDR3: CASSSRLWGSNQPQHF. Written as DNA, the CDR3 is TGTGCCAGTAGTAGCCGCCTTTGGGGGAGCAATCAGCCCCAGCATTTT.

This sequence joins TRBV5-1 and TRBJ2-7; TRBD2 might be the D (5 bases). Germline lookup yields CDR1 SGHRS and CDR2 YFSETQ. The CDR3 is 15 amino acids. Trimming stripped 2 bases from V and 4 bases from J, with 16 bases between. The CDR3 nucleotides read TGCGCCAGCAGCTTAACTCGGGATTCATTTTACGAGCAGTACTTC. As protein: CASSLTRDSFYEQYF.

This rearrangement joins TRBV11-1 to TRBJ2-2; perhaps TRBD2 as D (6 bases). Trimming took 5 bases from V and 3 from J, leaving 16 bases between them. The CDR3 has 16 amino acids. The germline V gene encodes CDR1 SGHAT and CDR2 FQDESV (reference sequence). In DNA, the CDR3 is TGTGCCAGCAGCCCATCGGGCGGGGCTTACACCGGGGAGCTGTTTTTT. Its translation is CASSPSGGAYTGELFF.

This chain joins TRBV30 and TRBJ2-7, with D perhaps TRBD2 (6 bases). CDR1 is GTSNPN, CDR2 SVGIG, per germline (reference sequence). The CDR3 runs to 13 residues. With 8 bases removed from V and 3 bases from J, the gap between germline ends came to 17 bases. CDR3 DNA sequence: TGTGCCGGCAAGAGGGCGGGGAACTACGAGCAGTACTTC. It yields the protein CAGKRAGNYEQYF.

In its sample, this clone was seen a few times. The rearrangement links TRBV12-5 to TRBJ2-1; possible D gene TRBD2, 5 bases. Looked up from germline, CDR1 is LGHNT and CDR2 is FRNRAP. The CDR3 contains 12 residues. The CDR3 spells CASNRGLNEQFF. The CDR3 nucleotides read TGTGCCAGCAATCGAGGGCTCAATGAGCAGTTCTTC.

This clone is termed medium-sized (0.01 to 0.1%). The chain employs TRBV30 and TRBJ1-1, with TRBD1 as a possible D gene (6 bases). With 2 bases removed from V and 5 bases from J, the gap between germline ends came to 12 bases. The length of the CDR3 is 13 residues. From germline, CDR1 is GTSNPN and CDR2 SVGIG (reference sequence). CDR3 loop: CAWSQGQGTEAFF. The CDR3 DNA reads TGTGCCTGGAGTCAGGGGCAAGGGACTGAAGCTTTCTTT.

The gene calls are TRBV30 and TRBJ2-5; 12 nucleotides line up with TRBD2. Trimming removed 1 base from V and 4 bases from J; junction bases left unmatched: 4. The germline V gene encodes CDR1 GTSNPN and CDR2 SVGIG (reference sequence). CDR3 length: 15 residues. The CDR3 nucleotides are TGTGCCTGGAGTGGGACTAGCGGGACGGGAGAGACCCAGTACTTC. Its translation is CAWSGTSGTGETQYF.

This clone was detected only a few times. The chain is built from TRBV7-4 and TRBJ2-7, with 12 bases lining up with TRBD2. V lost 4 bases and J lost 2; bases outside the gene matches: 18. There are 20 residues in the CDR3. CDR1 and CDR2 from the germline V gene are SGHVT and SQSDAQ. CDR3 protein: CASSYRGKRQTSGRTYEQYF. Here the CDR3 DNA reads TGTGCCAGCAGCTACCGAGGGAAGCGTCAGACTAGCGGGAGAACCTACGAGCAGTACTTC.

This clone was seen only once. As DNA, the CDR3 is TGCAGCCCAAAAACGCGGGAGGGCTCTGAGCAGTTCTTC. It is translated as CSPKTREGSEQFF. The V call is TRBV29-1, the J call TRBJ2-1; 9 bases line up with TRBD2. Trimming took 8 bases from V and 9 from J; bases not matched to a gene: 11. Germline CDR1 reads SQVTM; CDR2 reads ANQGSEA. The CDR3 has 13 amino acids.

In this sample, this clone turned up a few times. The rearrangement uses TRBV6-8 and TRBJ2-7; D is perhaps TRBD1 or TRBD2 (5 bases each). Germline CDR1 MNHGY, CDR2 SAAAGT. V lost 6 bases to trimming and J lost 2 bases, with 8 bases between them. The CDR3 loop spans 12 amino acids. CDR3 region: CASRGTTYEQYF. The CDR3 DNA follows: TGTGCCAGCAGAGGGACGACCTACGAGCAGTACTTC.

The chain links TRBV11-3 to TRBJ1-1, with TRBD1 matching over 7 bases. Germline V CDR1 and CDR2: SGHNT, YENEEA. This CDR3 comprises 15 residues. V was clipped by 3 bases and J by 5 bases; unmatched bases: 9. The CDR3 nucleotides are TGTGCCAGCAGCTTCGGGGGGACAGTCGGGACTGAAGCTTTCTTT. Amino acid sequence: CASSFGGTVGTEAFF.

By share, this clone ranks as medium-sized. The chain's CDR3 is CASRAGLTGELFF. For the CDR3, the DNA is TGTGCCAGCAGGGCAGGGTTAACCGGGGAGCTGTTTTTT. The chain is built from TRBV9 and TRBJ2-2, with D possibly matching TRBD1 (5 bases). The V and J ends lost 5 bases and 5 bases respectively, with 10 bases between them. CDR3 length: 13 residues. Germline V lookup: CDR1 SGDLS, CDR2 YYNGEE.

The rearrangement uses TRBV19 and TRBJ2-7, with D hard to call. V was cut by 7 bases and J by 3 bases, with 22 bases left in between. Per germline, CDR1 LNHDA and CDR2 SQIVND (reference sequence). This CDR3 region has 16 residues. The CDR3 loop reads CASKAPVRNFIYEQYF. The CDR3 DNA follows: TGTGCCAGTAAGGCCCCAGTCAGGAACTTTATCTACGAGCAGTACTTC.

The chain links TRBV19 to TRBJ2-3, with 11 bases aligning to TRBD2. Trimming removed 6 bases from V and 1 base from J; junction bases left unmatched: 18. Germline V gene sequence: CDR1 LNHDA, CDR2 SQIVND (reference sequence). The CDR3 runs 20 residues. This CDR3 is CASRSRDATSGSLRTDTQYF. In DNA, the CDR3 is TGTGCCAGTAGATCCCGAGACGCCACTAGCGGGAGTCTGCGCACAGATACGCAGTATTTT. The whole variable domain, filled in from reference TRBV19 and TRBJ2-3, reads DGGITQSPKYLFRKEGQNVTLSCEQNLNHDAMYWYRQDPGQGLRLIYYSQIVNDFQKGDIAEGYSVSREKKESFPLTVTSAQKNPTAFYLCASRSRDATSGSLRTDTQYFGPGTRLTVL.

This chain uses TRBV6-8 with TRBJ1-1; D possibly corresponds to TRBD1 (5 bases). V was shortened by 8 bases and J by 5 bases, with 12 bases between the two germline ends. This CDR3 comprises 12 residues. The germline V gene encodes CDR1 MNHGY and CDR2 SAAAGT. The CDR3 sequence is CASLGARTEAFF. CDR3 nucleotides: TGTGCCAGCCTCGGGGCGAGGACTGAAGCTTTCTTT.

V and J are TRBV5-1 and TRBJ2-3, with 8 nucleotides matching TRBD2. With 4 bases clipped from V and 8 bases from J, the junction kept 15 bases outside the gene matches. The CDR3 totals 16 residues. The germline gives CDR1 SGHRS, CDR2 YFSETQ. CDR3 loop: CASSQVRSGSRGTQYF. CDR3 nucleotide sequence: TGCGCCAGCAGCCAAGTGAGAAGCGGGAGTCGGGGTACGCAGTATTTT.

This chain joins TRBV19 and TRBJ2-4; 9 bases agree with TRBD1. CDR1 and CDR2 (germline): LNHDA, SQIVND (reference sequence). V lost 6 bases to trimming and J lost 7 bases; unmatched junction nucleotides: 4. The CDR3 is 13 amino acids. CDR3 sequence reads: CASRGQGGNIQYF. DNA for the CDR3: TGTGCCAGTAGGGGACAGGGTGGGAACATTCAGTACTTC.

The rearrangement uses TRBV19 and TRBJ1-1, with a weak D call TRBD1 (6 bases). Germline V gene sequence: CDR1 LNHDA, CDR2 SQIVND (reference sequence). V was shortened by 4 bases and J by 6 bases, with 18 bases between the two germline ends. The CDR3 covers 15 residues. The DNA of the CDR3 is TGTGCCAGTAGTACCCCCCCCGGGGGCAGGGCTGAAGCTTTCTTT. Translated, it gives CASSTPPGGRAEAFF. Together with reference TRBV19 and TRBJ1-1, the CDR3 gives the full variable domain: DGGITQSPKYLFRKEGQNVTLSCEQNLNHDAMYWYRQDPGQGLRLIYYSQIVNDFQKGDIAEGYSVSREKKESFPLTVTSAQKNPTAFYLCASSTPPGGRAEAFFGQGTRLTVV.

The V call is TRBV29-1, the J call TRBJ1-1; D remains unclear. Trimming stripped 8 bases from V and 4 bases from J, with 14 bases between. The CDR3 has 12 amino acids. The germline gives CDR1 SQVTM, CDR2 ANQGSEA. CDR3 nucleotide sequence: TGCAGCCCGCGGGGTCCCAGCACTGAAGCTTTCTTT. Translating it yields CSPRGPSTEAFF.

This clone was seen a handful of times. The chain's CDR3 is CASSRLAGTYEQYF. The CDR3, as DNA: TGTGCCAGCAGTCGACTAGCGGGCACCTACGAGCAGTACTTC. The rearrangement links TRBV28 to TRBJ2-7; 10 positions match TRBD2. Germline CDR1 is MDHEN and CDR2 is SYDVKM. This CDR3 is built from 14 residues. Trimming at V came to 5 bases and at J to 2 bases, leaving 3 bases not matched to a gene. The whole variable domain, filled in from reference TRBV28 and TRBJ2-7, reads DVKVTQSSRYLVKRTGEKVFLECVQDMDHENMFWYRQDPGLGLRLIYFSYDVKMKEKGDIPEGYSVSREKKERFSLILESASTNQTSMYLCASSRLAGTYEQYFGPGTRLTVT.